This TCR beta chain originates from a study of blood T cell repertoires in COVID-19. In the study overall: Spain, Italy and the United States supplied samples that represented acute and convalescent COVID-19. The cDNA or gDNA used as material had been derived from T cells, B-cell-depleted T cells, or PBMCs.

Generated by immunoSEQ multiplex PCR, the TCRdb table keeps only in-frame clones and is missing some. Altogether over 150,000 clones are present, over 75% being singletons, with the ten largest covering approximately 27%. CDR3 length: 15 residues. The germline V gene encodes CDR1 MNHEY and CDR2 SMNVEV (reference sequence). Trimming took 6 bases from V and 5 from J, leaving 17 bases between them. The clonotype comes from a woman between 70 and 85 years old with acute or convalescent COVID-19. Source material: peripheral blood. The chain links TRBV27 to TRBJ1-5; tentatively, D is TRBD1 (5 bases). CDR3 in amino acids: CASRPTGPVYQPQHF. The CDR3 region has the DNA TGTGCCAGCAGACCTACAGGCCCCGTCTATCAGCCCCAGCATTTT.